This T cell receptor beta chain was sequenced for a study of T cells in Graves' hyperthyroidism and ophthalmopathy. Overall study results and limits: From stable hyperthyroidism, ophthalmopathy was separated by a 13 V-J model.

V dropped 0 bases and J dropped 5 bases, with 5 bases sitting between them. Germline V lookup: CDR1 SGHTA, CDR2 FQGNSA. The CDR3 has 13 residues. Authors of the study amplified TCR beta CDR3 regions from RNA transcripts. When the TCR CDR3 underwent first-round RT-PCR, the HTBI primer set was used. Each CDR3 protein gets one entry after TCRdb re-called the multiplex PCR reads with MiXCR. The sample holds some 460,000 distinct CDR3 sequences; less than 20% are singletons and the top ten take around 7.7%. This clonotype has ten or more counts. Its matching antigen is unknown. Stable disease denoted Graves' hyperthyroidism without ophthalmopathy progression within 18 months. Diagnosis of hyperthyroidism was new in patients aged 18 to 65, and its duration was under 2 months.

The rearrangement links TRBV7-2 to TRBJ2-1; perhaps TRBD1 as D (5 bases). Sequences were obtained from blood. This sequence was found in a woman under 30 with Graves' hyperthyroidism. DNA for the CDR3: TGTGCCAGCAGCTTAGCGACAGACAATGAGCAGTTCTTC. It yields the protein CASSLATDNEQFF. The complete variable domain, with remaining parts taken from reference TRBV7-2 and TRBJ2-1, reads GAGVSQSPSNKVTEKGKDVELRCDPISGHTALYWYRQSLGQGLEFLIYFQGNSAPDKSGLPSDRFSAERTGGSVSTLTIQRTQQEDSAVYLCASSLATDNEQFFGPGTRLTVL.